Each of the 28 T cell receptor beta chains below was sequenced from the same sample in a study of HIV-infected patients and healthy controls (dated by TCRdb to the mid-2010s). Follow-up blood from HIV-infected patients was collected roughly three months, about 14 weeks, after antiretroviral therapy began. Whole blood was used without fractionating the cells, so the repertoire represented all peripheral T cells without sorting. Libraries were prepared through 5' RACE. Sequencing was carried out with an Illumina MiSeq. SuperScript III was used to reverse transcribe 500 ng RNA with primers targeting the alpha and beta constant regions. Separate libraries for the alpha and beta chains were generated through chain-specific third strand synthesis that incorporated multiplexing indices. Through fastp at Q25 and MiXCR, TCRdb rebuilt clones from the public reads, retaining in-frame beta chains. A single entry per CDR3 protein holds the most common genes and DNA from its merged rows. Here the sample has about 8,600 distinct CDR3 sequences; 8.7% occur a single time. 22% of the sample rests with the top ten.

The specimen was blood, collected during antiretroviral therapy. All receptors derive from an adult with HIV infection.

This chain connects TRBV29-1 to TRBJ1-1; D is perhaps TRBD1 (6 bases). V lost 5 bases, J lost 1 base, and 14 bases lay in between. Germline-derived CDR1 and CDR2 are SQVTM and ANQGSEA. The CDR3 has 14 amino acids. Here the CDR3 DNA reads TGCAGCGTTTGTGTGGCAGGGGAGAACACTGAAGCTTTCTTT. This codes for CSVCVAGENTEAFF.

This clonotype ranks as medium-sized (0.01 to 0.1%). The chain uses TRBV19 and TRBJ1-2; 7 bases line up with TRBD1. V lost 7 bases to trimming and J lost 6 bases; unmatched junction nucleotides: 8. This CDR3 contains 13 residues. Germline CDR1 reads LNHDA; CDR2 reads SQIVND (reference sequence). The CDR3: CASTPGQSHGYTF. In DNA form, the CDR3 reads TGTGCCAGTACTCCGGGACAGTCCCATGGCTACACCTTC.

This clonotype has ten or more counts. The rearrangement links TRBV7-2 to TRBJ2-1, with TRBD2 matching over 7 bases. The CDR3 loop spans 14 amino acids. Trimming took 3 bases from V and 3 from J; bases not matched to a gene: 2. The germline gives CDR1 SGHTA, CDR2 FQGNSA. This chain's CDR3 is CASSFGTIYNEQFF. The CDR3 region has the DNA TGTGCCAGCAGCTTCGGGACTATCTACAATGAGCAGTTCTTC. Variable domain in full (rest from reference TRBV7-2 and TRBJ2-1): GAGVSQSPSNKVTEKGKDVELRCDPISGHTALYWYRQSLGQGLEFLIYFQGNSAPDKSGLPSDRFSAERTGGSVSTLTIQRTQQEDSAVYLCASSFGTIYNEQFFGPGTRLTVL.

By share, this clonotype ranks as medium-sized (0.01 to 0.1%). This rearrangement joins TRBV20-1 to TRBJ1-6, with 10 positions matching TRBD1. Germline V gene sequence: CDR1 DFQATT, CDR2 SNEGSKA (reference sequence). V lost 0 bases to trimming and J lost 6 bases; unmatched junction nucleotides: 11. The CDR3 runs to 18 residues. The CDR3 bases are TGCAGTGCTAGAGATCTGGGAAAGGGACAGGGGAGTAATTCACCCCTCCACTTT. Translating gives CSARDLGKGQGSNSPLHF.

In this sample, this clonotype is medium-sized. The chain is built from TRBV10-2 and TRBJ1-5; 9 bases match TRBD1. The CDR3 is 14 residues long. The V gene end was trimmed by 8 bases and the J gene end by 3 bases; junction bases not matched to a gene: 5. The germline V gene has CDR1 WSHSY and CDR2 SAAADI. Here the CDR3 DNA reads TGCGCCAGCGTTGACAGGGGGGTCAATCAGCCCCAGCATTTT. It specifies CASVDRGVNQPQHF.

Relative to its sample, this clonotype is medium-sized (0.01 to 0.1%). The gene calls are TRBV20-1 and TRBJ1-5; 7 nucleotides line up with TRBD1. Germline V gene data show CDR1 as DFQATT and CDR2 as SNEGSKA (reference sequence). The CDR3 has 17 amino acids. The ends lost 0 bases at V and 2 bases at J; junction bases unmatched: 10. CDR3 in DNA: TGCAGTGCTAGAGATATTAAGGGGGCGACGGGCAATCAGCCCCAGCATTTT. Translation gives CSARDIKGATGNQPQHF.

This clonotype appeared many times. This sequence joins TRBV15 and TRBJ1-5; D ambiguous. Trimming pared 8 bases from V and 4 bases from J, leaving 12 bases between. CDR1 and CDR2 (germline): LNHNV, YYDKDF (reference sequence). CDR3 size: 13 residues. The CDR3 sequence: CATGSGLNQPQHF. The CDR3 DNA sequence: TGTGCCACCGGCTCGGGGTTAAATCAGCCCCAGCATTTT.

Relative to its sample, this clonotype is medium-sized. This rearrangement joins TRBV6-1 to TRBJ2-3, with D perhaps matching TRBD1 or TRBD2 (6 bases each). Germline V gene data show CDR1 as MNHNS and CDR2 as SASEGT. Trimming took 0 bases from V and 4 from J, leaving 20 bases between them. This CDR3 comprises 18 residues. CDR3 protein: CASSEALRTPRGADTQYF. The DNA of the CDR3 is TGTGCCAGCAGTGAAGCGCTTCGCACTCCAAGGGGGGCAGATACGCAGTATTTT.

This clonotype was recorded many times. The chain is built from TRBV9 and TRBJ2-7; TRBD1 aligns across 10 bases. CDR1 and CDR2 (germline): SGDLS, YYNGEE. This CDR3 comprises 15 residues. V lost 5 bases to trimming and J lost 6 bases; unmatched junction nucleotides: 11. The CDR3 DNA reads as TGTGCCAGCAGTATTTCGGGACAGGGGAGATCCGAGCAGTACTTC. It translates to CASSISGQGRSEQYF.

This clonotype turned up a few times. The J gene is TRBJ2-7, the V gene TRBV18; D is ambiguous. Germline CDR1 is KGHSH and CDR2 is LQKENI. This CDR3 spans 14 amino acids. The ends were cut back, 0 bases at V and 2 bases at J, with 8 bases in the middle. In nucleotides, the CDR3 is TGTGCCAGCTCACCACCTAACAGACCCTACGAGCAGTACGTC. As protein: CASSPPNRPYEQYV.

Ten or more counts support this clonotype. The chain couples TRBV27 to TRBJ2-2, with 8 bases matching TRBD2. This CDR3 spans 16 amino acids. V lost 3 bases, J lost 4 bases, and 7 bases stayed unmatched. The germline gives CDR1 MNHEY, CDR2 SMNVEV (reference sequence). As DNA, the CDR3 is TGTGCCAGCAGTTTCTCCCCGCGGGAGGTCACCGGGGAGCTGTTTTTT. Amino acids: CASSFSPREVTGELFF.

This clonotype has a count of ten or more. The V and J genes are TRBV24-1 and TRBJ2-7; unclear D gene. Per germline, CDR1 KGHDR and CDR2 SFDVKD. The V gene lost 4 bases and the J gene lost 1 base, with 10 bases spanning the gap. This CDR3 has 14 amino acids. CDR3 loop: CATSDATRSYEQYF. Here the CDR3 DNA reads TGTGCCACCAGTGACGCGACACGGTCCTACGAGCAGTACTTC.

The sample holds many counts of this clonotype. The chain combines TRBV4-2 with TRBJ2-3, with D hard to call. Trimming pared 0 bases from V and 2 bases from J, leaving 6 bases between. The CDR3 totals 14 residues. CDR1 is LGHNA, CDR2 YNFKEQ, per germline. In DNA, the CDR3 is TGTGCCAGCAGCCAAGATGGCTCCACAGATACGCAGTATTTT. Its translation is CASSQDGSTDTQYF.

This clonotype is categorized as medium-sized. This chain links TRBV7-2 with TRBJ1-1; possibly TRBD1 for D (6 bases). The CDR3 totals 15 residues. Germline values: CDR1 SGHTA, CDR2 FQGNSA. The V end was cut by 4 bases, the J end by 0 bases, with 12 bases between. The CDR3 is CASSYLRTVNTEAFF. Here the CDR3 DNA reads TGTGCCAGCAGCTACCTACGGACAGTGAACACTGAAGCTTTCTTT.

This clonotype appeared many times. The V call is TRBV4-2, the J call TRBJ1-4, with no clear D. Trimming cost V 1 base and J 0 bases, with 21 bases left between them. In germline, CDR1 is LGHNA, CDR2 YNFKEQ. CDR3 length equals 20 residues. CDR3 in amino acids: CASSQVLSFLRDATNEKLFF. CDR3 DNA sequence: TGTGCCAGCAGCCAAGTTCTGTCATTTCTCCGGGATGCAACTAATGAAAAACTGTTTTTT.

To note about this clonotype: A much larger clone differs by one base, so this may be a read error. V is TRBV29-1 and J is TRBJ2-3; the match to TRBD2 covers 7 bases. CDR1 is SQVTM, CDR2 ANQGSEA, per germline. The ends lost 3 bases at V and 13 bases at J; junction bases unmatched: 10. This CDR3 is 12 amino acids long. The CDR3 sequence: CSVDSSGPTKYF. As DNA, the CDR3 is TGCAGCGTTGATTCTAGCGGCCCAACGAAGTATTTT.

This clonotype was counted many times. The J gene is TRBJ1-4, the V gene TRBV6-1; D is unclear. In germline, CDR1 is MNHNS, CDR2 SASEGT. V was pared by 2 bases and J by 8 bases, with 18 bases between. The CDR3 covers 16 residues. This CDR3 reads CASSETRAGKGEKLFF. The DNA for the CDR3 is TGTGCCAGCAGTGAAACCCGGGCAGGCAAGGGAGAAAAACTGTTTTTT.

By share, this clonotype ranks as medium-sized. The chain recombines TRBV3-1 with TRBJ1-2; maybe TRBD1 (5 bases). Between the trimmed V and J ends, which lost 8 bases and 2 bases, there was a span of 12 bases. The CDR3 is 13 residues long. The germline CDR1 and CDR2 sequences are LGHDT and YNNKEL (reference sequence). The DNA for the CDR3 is TGTGCCAGCGGAAAAGCAGGGAACTATGGCTACACCTTC. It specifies CASGKAGNYGYTF.

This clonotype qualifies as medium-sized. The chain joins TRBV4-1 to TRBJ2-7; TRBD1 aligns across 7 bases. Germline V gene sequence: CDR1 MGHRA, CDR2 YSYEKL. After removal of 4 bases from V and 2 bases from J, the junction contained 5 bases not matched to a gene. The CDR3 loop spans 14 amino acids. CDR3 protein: CASSRTGTAYEQYV. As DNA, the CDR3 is TGCGCCAGCAGCCGAACCGGGACAGCCTACGAGCAGTACGTC.

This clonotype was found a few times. The CDR3 nucleotides are TGTGCCAGCAGTCCCAATACACCCCTCCACTTT. The encoded protein is CASSPNTPLHF. This chain links TRBV2 with TRBJ1-6; D is unresolved. Germline CDR1 and CDR2: SNHLY and FYNNEI. Trimming took off 5 bases at V and 11 bases at J, with 7 bases between the two ends. The CDR3 has 11 amino acids.

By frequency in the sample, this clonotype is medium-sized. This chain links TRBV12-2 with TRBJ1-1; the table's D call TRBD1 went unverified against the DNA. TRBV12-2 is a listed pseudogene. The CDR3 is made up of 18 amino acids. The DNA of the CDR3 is TGTGCAAGTCGGACGAATGGGGGCCGGGGGGTGGTGAACACTGAAGCTTTCTTT. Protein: CASRTNGGRGVVNTEAFF.

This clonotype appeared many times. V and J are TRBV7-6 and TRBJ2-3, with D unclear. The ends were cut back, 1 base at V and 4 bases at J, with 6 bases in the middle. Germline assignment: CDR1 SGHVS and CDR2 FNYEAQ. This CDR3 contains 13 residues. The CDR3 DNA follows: TGTGCCAGCAGCTTAGGGGTTGCAGATACGCAGTATTTT. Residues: CASSLGVADTQYF.

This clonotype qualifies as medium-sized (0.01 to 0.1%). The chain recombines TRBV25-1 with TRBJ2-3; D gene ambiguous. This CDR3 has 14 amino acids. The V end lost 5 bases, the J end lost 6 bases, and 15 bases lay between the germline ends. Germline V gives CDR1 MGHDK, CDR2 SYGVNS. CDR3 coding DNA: TGTGCCAGCAGTCCTAATGCCGCGCCCGATACGCAGTATTTT. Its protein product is CASSPNAAPDTQYF. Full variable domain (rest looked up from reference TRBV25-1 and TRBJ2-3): EADIYQTPRYLVIGTGKKITLECSQTMGHDKMYWYQQDPGMELHLIHYSYGVNSTEKGDLSSESTVSRIRTEHFPLTLESARPSHTSQYLCASSPNAAPDTQYFGPGTRLTVL.

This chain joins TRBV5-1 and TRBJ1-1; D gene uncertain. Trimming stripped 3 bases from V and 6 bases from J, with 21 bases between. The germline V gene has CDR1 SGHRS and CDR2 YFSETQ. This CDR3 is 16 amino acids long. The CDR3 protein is CASSSDFRAPKAEAFF. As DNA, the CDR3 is TGCGCCAGCAGCTCGGACTTCCGGGCTCCGAAGGCTGAAGCTTTCTTT.

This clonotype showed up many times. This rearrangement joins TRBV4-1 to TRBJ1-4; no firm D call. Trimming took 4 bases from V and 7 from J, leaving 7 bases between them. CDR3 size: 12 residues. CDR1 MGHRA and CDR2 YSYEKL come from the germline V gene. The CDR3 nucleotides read TGCGCCAGCAGCCCATTGGGTGAAAAACTGTTTTTT. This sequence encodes CASSPLGEKLFF.

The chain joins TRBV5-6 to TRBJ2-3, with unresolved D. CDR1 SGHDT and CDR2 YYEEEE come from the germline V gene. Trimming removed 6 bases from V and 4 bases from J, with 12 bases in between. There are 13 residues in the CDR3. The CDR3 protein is CASTLLIADTQYF. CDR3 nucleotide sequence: TGTGCCAGCACCCTACTAATAGCAGATACGCAGTATTTT. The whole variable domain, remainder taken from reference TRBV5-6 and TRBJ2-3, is DAGVTQSPTHLIKTRGQQVTLRCSPKSGHDTVSWYQQALGQGPQFIFQYYEEEERQRGNFPDRFSGHQFPNYSSELNVNALLLGDSALYLCASTLLIADTQYFGPGTRLTVL.

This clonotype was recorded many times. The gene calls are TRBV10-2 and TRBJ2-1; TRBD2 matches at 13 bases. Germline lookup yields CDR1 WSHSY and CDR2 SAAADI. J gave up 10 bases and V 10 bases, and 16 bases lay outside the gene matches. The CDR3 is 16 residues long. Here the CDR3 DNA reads TGCGCCATCCGGGACACCACTAGCGGGAGGGGGGGGGAGCAGTTCTTC. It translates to CAIRDTTSGRGGEQFF.

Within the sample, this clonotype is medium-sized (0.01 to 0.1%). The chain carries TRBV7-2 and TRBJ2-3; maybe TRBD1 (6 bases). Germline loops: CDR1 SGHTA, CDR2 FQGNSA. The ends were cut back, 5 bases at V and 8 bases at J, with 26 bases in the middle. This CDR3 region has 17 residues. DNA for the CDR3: TGTGCCAGCAGCCTACAGGGTCACCTATCCCCACCGCCTACGCAGTATTTT. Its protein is CASSLQGHLSPPPTQYF.